Sequencing of this T cell receptor (beta chain) was carried out in a study of blood T cell repertoires in COVID-19. Looking at the study overall: Collection of acute and convalescent COVID-19 samples took place in the United States, Italy and Spain. In each case, the material was cDNA or gDNA derived from T cells, B-cell-depleted T cells, or PBMCs.

Methods used by the authors: Estimation of nucleated cell counts relied on the amplification of reference gene primers. Method: immunoSEQ multiplex PCR; TCRdb's copy keeps in-frame clones and lacks some. The V and J calls and clone size were taken over from that table, and D and trimming were inferred from the DNA. This sample has tens of thousands of clones; 85% to 90% occur once, and the top ten carry around 5%. What was sequenced was peripheral blood. The clonotype comes from a man aged 55 to 69 with active COVID-19.

DNA for the CDR3: TGCGCCAGCAGCCCCGGACAGAAATACGAGCAGTACTTC. Translation gives CASSPGQKYEQYF. The chain carries TRBV4-1 and TRBJ2-7; the D gene is possibly TRBD1 (6 bases). The CDR3 is 13 residues long. The ends were cut back, 4 bases at V and 4 bases at J, with 11 bases in the middle. Germline V lookup: CDR1 MGHRA, CDR2 YSYEKL.